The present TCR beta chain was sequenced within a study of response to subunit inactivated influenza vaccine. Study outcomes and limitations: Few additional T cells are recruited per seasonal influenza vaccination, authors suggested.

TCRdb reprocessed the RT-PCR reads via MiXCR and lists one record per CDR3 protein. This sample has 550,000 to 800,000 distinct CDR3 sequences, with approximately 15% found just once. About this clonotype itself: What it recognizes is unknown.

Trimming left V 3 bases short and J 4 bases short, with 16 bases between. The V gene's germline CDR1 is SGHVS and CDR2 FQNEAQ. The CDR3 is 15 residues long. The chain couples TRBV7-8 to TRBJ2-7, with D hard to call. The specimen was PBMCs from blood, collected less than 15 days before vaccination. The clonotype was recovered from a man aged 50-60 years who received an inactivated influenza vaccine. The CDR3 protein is CASSFGPITEYEQYF. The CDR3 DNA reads TGTGCCAGCAGCTTTGGCCCTATTACAGAATACGAGCAGTACTTC.